The 23 T cell receptor beta chains in this list originate from one sample, sequenced in a study of blood T cell repertoires in COVID-19 (dated by TCRdb to 2020 to 2022). Preparation of the library involved the immunoSEQ multiplex PCR assay. TCRdb retrieved this table from immuneACCESS and kept in-frame rearrangements only. Not all clones are present; in checked studies, unresolved V genes account for under half, and no reason is known for the remainder. The sample table shows roughly 300,000 clones, and about 86% are seen once. Of the sample, approximately 1.1% falls within the top ten clones. Sequenced material: peripheral blood. These receptors all come from a woman in her 50s with acute or convalescent COVID-19.

For the CDR3, the DNA is TGTGCCAGCAGCCCCAGACAGGGTGGAGATACGCAGTATTTT. Protein product: CASSPRQGGDTQYF. The chain recombines TRBV5-6 with TRBJ2-3, with 7 bases fitting TRBD1. The germline V gene encodes CDR1 SGHDT and CDR2 YYEEEE. V shed 4 bases, J shed 5 bases, and the junction held 7 bases outside the gene matches. The CDR3 has 14 amino acids.

This chain uses TRBV5-1 with TRBJ1-2; no reliable D call. Between the trimmed V and J ends, which lost 0 bases and 1 base, there was a span of 7 bases. Germline-derived CDR1 and CDR2 are SGHRS and YFSETQ. The CDR3 consists of 14 residues. The CDR3 DNA follows: TGCGCCAGCAGCTTGGAGATCAGTAACTATGGCTACACCTTC. It yields the protein CASSLEISNYGYTF.

The J gene is TRBJ2-7, the V gene TRBV7-2; maybe TRBD1 (5 bases). Germline V gene lookup returns CDR1 SGHTA and CDR2 FQGNSA. V was shortened by 5 bases and J by 4 bases, with 6 bases between the two germline ends. The CDR3 covers 11 residues. CDR3 loop: CASSRQYEQYF. CDR3 DNA: TGTGCCAGCAGCCGACAGTACGAGCAGTACTTC.

V usage is TRBV27 and J usage is TRBJ1-4; the D gene is possibly TRBD1 (5 bases). The CDR3 is made up of 14 amino acids. V was shortened by 6 bases and J by 0 bases, with 8 bases between the two germline ends. Germline CDR1 and CDR2: MNHEY and SMNVEV (reference sequence). Here the CDR3 DNA reads TGTGCCAGCAGAAGGGGAACAACTAATGAAAAACTGTTTTTT. This translates into CASRRGTTNEKLFF.

This chain links TRBV7-9 with TRBJ1-1; D is unclear. Trimming cost V 2 bases and J 4 bases, with 14 bases left between them. The CDR3 spans 15 residues. Germline CDR1 and CDR2: SEHNR and FQNEAQ (reference sequence). CDR3: CASSLFGEEGTEAFF. The CDR3 region has the DNA TGTGCCAGCAGCTTATTTGGGGAGGAGGGCACTGAAGCTTTCTTT.

This clone was recorded once. Here the CDR3 DNA reads TGTGCCTGGAGACCGACTTGGAACACTGAAGCTTTCTTT. Its protein product is CAWRPTWNTEAFF. The V gene is TRBV30, the J gene TRBJ1-1; D is uncertain. Trimming took off 3 bases at V and 1 base at J, with 9 bases between the two ends. The V gene's germline CDR1 is GTSNPN and CDR2 SVGIG (reference sequence). This CDR3 spans 13 amino acids.

This clone was detected once. V and J are TRBV19 and TRBJ1-1, with 7 bases identical to TRBD1. This CDR3 comprises 15 residues. V trimming: 5 bases; J trimming: 4 bases; junction bases outside the gene matches: 10. The germline gives CDR1 LNHDA, CDR2 SQIVND (reference sequence). CDR3 residues: CASSLSTGRVTEAFF. For the CDR3, the DNA is TGTGCCAGTAGTCTCTCGACAGGGAGAGTCACTGAAGCTTTCTTT.

The chain combines TRBV27 with TRBJ2-2; 7 bases align to TRBD1. This CDR3 is built from 15 residues. CDR1 MNHEY and CDR2 SMNVEV come from the germline V gene (reference sequence). The V segment lost 1 base and the J segment 4 bases; nucleotides outside the gene matches: 3. Here the CDR3 reads CASSLLAGGTGELFF. The CDR3 DNA sequence: TGTGCCAGCAGTTTATTGGCAGGGGGCACCGGGGAGCTGTTTTTT.

This chain joins TRBV1 and TRBJ2-3; the D segment call TRBD2 is taken from the table without a DNA check. TRBV1 is designated a pseudogene. The CDR3 spans 17 residues. The CDR3 here is CTSSHMGLAGCTDTQYF. CDR3 in DNA: TGCACCAGCAGCCATATGGGACTAGCGGGTTGCACAGATACGCAGTATTTT.

The J gene is TRBJ2-3, the V gene TRBV7-9; the match to TRBD1 covers 10 bases. After removal of 5 bases from V and 4 bases from J, the junction contained 6 bases not matched to a gene. The CDR3 loop spans 15 amino acids. CDR1 and CDR2 from the germline V gene are SEHNR and FQNEAQ (reference sequence). DNA of the CDR3: TGTGCCAGCAGCCCCGGGGGACAGGGGTCAGATACGCAGTATTTT. Amino acids: CASSPGGQGSDTQYF.

V usage is TRBV7-9 and J usage is TRBJ2-3, with 9 bases fitting TRBD2. Germline V gene data show CDR1 as SEHNR and CDR2 as FQNEAQ (reference sequence). V gave up 4 bases and J gave up 2 bases; unmatched junction bases: 13. CDR3 size: 18 residues. The CDR3 spells CASSSLSGVAGDTDTQYF. Written as DNA, the CDR3 is TGTGCCAGCAGCTCCCTTTCTGGAGTAGCGGGGGACACAGATACGCAGTATTTT.

V usage is TRBV16 and J usage is TRBJ2-5; 8 nucleotides line up with TRBD2. The CDR3 consists of 15 residues. Germline trimming cut 3 bases from V and 2 bases from J; bases unmatched to any gene: 5. Germline values: CDR1 KGHSY, CDR2 FQNENV. CDR3 sequence reads: CASSHSGKAQETQYF. As DNA, the CDR3 is TGTGCCAGCAGCCATAGCGGGAAAGCACAAGAGACCCAGTACTTC.

The chain couples TRBV7-9 to TRBJ2-7, with 9 bases matching TRBD1. The CDR3 consists of 15 residues. V trimming: 6 bases; J trimming: 1 base; junction bases outside the gene matches: 7. Germline CDR1 and CDR2: SEHNR and FQNEAQ (reference sequence). CDR3 DNA sequence: TGTGCCAGCAGGCCGGGACAGGGCCTTTCCTACGAGCAGTACTTC. Encoded protein: CASRPGQGLSYEQYF.

The rearrangement joins TRBV3-1 (or the pseudogene TRBV3-2) to TRBJ2-2, with D uncertain. The V gene lost 1 base and the J gene lost 12 bases, with 9 bases spanning the gap. CDR3 length equals 12 residues. CDR1 and CDR2 from the germline V gene are LGHDT and YNNKEL (reference sequence). The CDR3, as DNA: TGTGCCAGCAGCCAAGGAGTGAAACAGCTGTTTTTT. Encoded protein: CASSQGVKQLFF.

CDR3 amino acids: CATSDGQGQGARNEQFF. The CDR3 DNA reads TGTGCCACCAGTGATGGGCAGGGACAGGGGGCGCGGAATGAGCAGTTCTTC. The rearrangement links TRBV24-1 to TRBJ2-1; 12 bases are shared with TRBD1. This CDR3 region has 17 residues. The V and J ends lost 3 bases and 7 bases, in that order; junction bases with no gene match: 9. Germline CDR1 is KGHDR and CDR2 is SFDVKD.

The rearrangement uses TRBV11-2 and TRBJ2-5; TRBD2 matches 7 bases. Germline V gives CDR1 SGHAT, CDR2 FQNNGV. There are 18 residues in the CDR3. V was clipped by 5 bases and J by 1 base; unmatched bases: 16. The CDR3 nucleotides read TGTGCCAGCAGCCATCCGTTGTGGGAGGGGAAGGGCCAAGAGACCCAGTACTTC. Protein product: CASSHPLWEGKGQETQYF.

The chain links TRBV7-8 to TRBJ2-2; the D gene is possibly TRBD2 (5 bases). The CDR3 contains 15 residues. The V gene lost 3 bases and the J gene lost 5 bases, with 13 bases spanning the gap. Germline-derived CDR1 and CDR2 are SGHVS and FQNEAQ. CDR3 bases: TGTGCCAGCAGCTTTACTAGAAGTCGGACCGGGGAGCTGTTTTTT. Translation: CASSFTRSRTGELFF.

This clone showed up just once. This chain connects TRBV10-1 to TRBJ2-1; 12 nucleotides match TRBD2. Losses at the gene ends were 4 bases for V and 6 bases for J; bases not matched to a gene: 4. This CDR3 is 15 amino acids long. Germline values: CDR1 WNHNN, CDR2 SYGVQD (reference sequence). The CDR3 DNA follows: TGCGCCAGCAGTGCCGCTAGCGGGGGGGTCAATGAGCAGTTCTTC. Translating it yields CASSAASGGVNEQFF.

The chain links TRBV24-1 to TRBJ1-6; 7 bases agree with TRBD1. The CDR3 runs to 19 residues. Germline assignment: CDR1 KGHDR and CDR2 SFDVKD. V shed 9 bases, J shed 0 bases, and the junction held 16 bases outside the gene matches. CDR3 coding DNA: TGTGCCACCCCTCGAGGGACAGAAAAACCTAGCTCCTATAATTCACCCCTCCACTTT. Protein product: CATPRGTEKPSSYNSPLHF.

The chain uses TRBV2 and TRBJ2-3; TRBD2 aligns across 8 bases. V was clipped by 3 bases and J by 5 bases; unmatched bases: 13. Germline values: CDR1 SNHLY, CDR2 FYNNEI. This CDR3 spans 17 amino acids. This chain's CDR3 is CASSEHLRGVLGDTQYF. The CDR3 DNA follows: TGTGCCAGCAGTGAGCATTTGCGGGGGGTTCTGGGAGATACGCAGTATTTT.

The chain employs TRBV29-1 and TRBJ2-2, with 7 bases matching TRBD1. V lost 7 bases, J lost 2 bases, and 4 bases stayed unmatched. There are 13 residues in the CDR3. In germline, CDR1 is SQVTM, CDR2 ANQGSEA. Here the CDR3 reads CSADRANTGELFF. The CDR3 nucleotides read TGCAGCGCAGACAGGGCAAACACCGGGGAGCTGTTTTTT.

The chain joins TRBV4-2 to TRBJ1-5, with TRBD1 matching 9 bases. The V gene end was trimmed by 3 bases and the J gene end by 1 base; junction bases not matched to a gene: 4. The germline CDR1 and CDR2 sequences are LGHNA and YNFKEQ. This CDR3 has 16 residues. CDR3 bases: TGTGCCAGCAGCCAGTCGACAGGGGGGAGCAATCAGCCCCAGCATTTT. This translates into CASSQSTGGSNQPQHF.

The V gene is TRBV9, the J gene TRBJ1-3; TRBD1 agrees at 9 bases. Trimming cost V 0 bases and J 0 bases; bases outside gene matches: 7. The CDR3 contains 18 residues. From germline, CDR1 is SGDLS and CDR2 YYNGEE. DNA of the CDR3: TGTGCCAGCAGCGTAGGGGAAGGGACAGGGAGCTCTGGAAACACCATATATTTT. It yields the protein CASSVGEGTGSSGNTIYF.